This TCR beta chain was obtained from a study of blood T cell repertoires in COVID-19. Study summary: PBMCs, B-cell-depleted T cells, or T cells were the source of the cDNA or gDNA that made up the material.

Produced via immunoSEQ multiplex PCR; TCRdb's table is partial and in-frame only. In the table there are roughly 170,000 clones, around 86% of which are singletons. V lost 8 bases and J lost 2; bases outside the gene matches: 8. The germline gives CDR1 SGHRS, CDR2 YFSETQ. The CDR3 runs to 15 residues. The V call is TRBV5-1, the J call TRBJ1-3; TRBD1 matches at 9 bases. Material for sequencing was peripheral blood. This TCR derives from a man aged 40-49 years with active or convalescent COVID-19. The CDR3 coding sequence is TGCGCCAGTAAGGGACAGGGTACTACTGGAAACACCATATATTTT. This encodes CASKGQGTTGNTIYF.